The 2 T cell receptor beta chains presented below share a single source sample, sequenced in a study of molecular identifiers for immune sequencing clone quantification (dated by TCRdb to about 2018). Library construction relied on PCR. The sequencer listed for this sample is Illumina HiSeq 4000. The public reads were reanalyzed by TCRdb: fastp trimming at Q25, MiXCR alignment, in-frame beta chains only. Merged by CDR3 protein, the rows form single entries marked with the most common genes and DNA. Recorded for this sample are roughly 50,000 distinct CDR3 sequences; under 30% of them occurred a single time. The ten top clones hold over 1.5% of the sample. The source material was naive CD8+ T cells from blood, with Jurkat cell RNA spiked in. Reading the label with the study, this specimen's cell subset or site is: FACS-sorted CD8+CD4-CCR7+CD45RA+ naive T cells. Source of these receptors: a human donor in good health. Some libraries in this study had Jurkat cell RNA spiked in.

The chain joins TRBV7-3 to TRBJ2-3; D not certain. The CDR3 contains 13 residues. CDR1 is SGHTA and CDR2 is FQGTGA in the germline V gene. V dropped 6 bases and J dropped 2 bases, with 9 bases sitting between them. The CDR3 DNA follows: TGTGCCAGCAGGTGGGTTACCACAGATACGCAGTATTTT. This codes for CASRWVTTDTQYF.

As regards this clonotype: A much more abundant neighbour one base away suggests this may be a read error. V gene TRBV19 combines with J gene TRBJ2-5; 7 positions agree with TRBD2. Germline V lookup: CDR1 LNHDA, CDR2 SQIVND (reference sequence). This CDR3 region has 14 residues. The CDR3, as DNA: TGTGCCAGTAGTATAGATAGCGGGCAAGAGTCCCAGTACTTC. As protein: CASSIDSGQESQYF.